This T cell receptor beta chain emerged from a study of circulating CD8 cells and anti-PD-1 response in melanoma. Across the study: Anti-PD-1 was first-line therapy for about 50% of the 13 patients.

This clonotype is labeled as large. Its antigen is unknown. Live CD3+CD8+TCRalphabeta+ cells were sorted into four subsets by PD-1 and/or TIGIT. Study conclusions and caveats: TIGIT repertoires were least diverse, DNEG repertoires most diverse. Expanded sorted subsets were checked for tumor reactivity using peptides. Under 8% of TRB clonotypes were shared between subsets at M1.

Each library started from around 14 ng of total RNA using the QIAseq Immune Repertoire TCR panel. From the reads, TCRdb called clonotypes with MiXCR, one entry per CDR3 protein. The profile covers about 780 distinct CDR3 sequences, with about 8% appearing a single time and 12% to 15% taken by the ten largest. Trimming took off 2 bases at V and 6 bases at J, with 7 bases between the two ends. CDR3 length: 12 residues. Germline assignment: CDR1 SEHNR and CDR2 FQNEAQ (reference sequence). Material: CD8+ T cells from PBMCs, obtained at baseline or after one month of anti-PD-1 therapy (not recorded which). The chain links TRBV7-9 to TRBJ1-2; D not resolved. The clonotype was recovered from a human donor with melanoma. This CDR3 is CASSLSQDGYTF. CDR3 nucleotide sequence: TGTGCCAGCAGCTTAAGTCAGGATGGCTACACCTTC. The variable domain in full, with the rest retrieved from reference TRBV7-9 and TRBJ1-2, is DTGVSQNPRHKITKRGQNVTFRCDPISEHNRLYWYRQTLGQGPEFLTYFQNEAQLEKSRLLSDRFSAERPKGSFSTLEIQRTEQGDSAMYLCASSLSQDGYTFGSGTRLTVV.